Each of the 7 T cell receptor beta chains below was sequenced from the same sample in a study of blood T cell repertoires in COVID-19. Libraries were prepared by immunoSEQ multiplex PCR; TCRdb keeps only in-frame clonotypes and omits some of them. The sample comprises a few hundred thousand clones, 87% of which are singletons, and around 2% rests with the top ten. Sequenced: PBMCs or T cells enriched from blood (not recorded which). Receptors originate from a man in his forties in a cohort exposed to, infected with or recovered from COVID-19 (not recorded which).

This rearrangement joins TRBV30 to TRBJ1-4; 9 bases match TRBD1. The V and J ends lost 1 base and 8 bases, in that order; junction bases with no gene match: 5. Per germline, CDR1 GTSNPN and CDR2 SVGIG (reference sequence). CDR3 length: 14 residues. The CDR3: CAWSGQGVWEKLFF. CDR3 nucleotide sequence: TGTGCCTGGAGTGGACAGGGGGTGTGGGAAAAACTGTTTTTT.

This clone showed up just a few times. The rearrangement joins TRBV5-1 to TRBJ2-7; weak D call: TRBD1 (6 bases). V gave up 2 bases and J gave up 3 bases, with 12 bases separating them. Germline V gives CDR1 SGHRS, CDR2 YFSETQ. The CDR3 is 14 residues long. The DNA for the CDR3 is TGCGCCAGCAGCTTTAGACCACAGGGCTACGAGCAGTACTTC. Translated, it gives CASSFRPQGYEQYF.

The V and J genes are TRBV19 and TRBJ2-1; TRBD2 matches at 8 bases. The CDR3 covers 15 residues. V was pared by 2 bases and J by 10 bases, with 10 bases of the junction left unmatched. Germline V gene lookup returns CDR1 LNHDA and CDR2 SQIVND (reference sequence). The CDR3 region has the DNA TGTGCCAGTAGTATACTAAGCGGGAGTACGGGCGAGCAGTTCTTC. Protein sequence: CASSILSGSTGEQFF.

J is TRBJ2-5 and V is TRBV15; 12 bases are shared with TRBD2. Losses at the gene ends were 3 bases for V and 5 bases for J; bases not matched to a gene: 10. CDR1 is LNHNV and CDR2 is YYDKDF in the germline V gene (reference sequence). CDR3 length: 17 residues. The CDR3 is CATSSGLAGLISETQYF. The CDR3 nucleotides are TGTGCCACCAGCAGTGGACTAGCGGGACTAATTAGCGAGACCCAGTACTTC.

The chain employs TRBV5-1 and TRBJ2-7; 7 positions agree with TRBD2. The CDR3 is made up of 15 amino acids. V lost 1 base, J lost 3 bases, and 7 bases stayed unmatched. From germline, CDR1 is SGHRS and CDR2 YFSETQ. CDR3 in DNA: TGCGCCAGCAGCTTGCTCAGCGGGGTGGACTACGAGCAGTACTTC. It codes for CASSLLSGVDYEQYF.

V and J are TRBV10-2 and TRBJ2-1, with 7 bases that match TRBD2. Losses at the gene ends were 0 bases for V and 2 bases for J; bases not matched to a gene: 16. This CDR3 comprises 20 residues. CDR1 and CDR2 from the germline V gene are WSHSY and SAAADI. DNA of the CDR3: TGCGCCAGCAGTGAGTCTATAGCGGGTGAAGTCTTCCTTACCTACAATGAGCAGTTCTTC. Protein: CASSESIAGEVFLTYNEQFF.

Details on this clone: At the DNA level, this CDR3 is encoded by other sequences in the same sample as well. The chain carries TRBV10-3 and TRBJ1-5, with D maybe TRBD1 (5 bases). V lost 8 bases and J lost 5, with 10 bases in between. The CDR3 totals 12 residues. Germline V gene lookup returns CDR1 ENHRY and CDR2 SYGVKD. CDR3 DNA: TGTGCCATCTCTCAGGGCGATCAGCCCCAGCATTTT. Translated: CAISQGDQPQHF.